This passage covers 28 T cell receptor beta chains from one sample sequenced in a study of cytomegalovirus exposure and HLA in healthy donors. Primers included in the PCR were 60 Vbeta and 13 Jbeta primers. Clones were read by immunoSEQ multiplex PCR, and TCRdb kept only the in-frame ones, dropping some. The sample holds 150,000 or so clones, more than 60% seen once. The sequenced sample was PBMCs. The receptors were sampled from a man aged 40-49 years in good health and CMV-seropositive.

The J gene is TRBJ2-5, the V gene TRBV6-6; 13 positions match TRBD2. The tail of the sequence fits TRBJ2-7 better, so the J call may be wrong. The germline V gene encodes CDR1 MNHNY and CDR2 SVGAGI (reference sequence). The CDR3 is 15 amino acids. Here the CDR3 DNA reads TGTGCCAGCAGTTACGGACTAGCGGGAGACTCCGAGCAGTACTTC. Translated, it gives CASSYGLAGDSEQYF.

The chain couples TRBV7-2 to TRBJ2-7, with a tentative D call TRBD2 (7 bases). V was cut by 3 bases and J by 3 bases, with 12 bases left in between. Germline values: CDR1 SGHTA, CDR2 FQGNSA. CDR3 size: 14 residues. The chain's CDR3 is CASSLGGRIYEQYF. CDR3 nucleotides: TGTGCCAGCAGCTTGGGGGGGCGAATCTACGAGCAGTACTTC.

In this sample, this clone turned up a few times. The same CDR3 arises from other DNA sequences in this sample as well. CDR3 residues: CASSLEAGGNEKLFF. In DNA, the CDR3 is TGTGCCAGCAGCTTAGAGGCAGGGGGTAATGAAAAACTGTTTTTT. The chain couples TRBV11-2 to TRBJ1-4; 7 nucleotides match TRBD1. Germline CDR1 is SGHAT and CDR2 is FQNNGV. The CDR3 is made up of 15 amino acids. Trimming cost V 0 bases and J 4 bases; bases outside gene matches: 2. The variable domain in full, with the rest retrieved from reference TRBV11-2 and TRBJ1-4, is EAGVAQSPRYKIIEKRQSVAFWCNPISGHATLYWYQQILGQGPKLLIQFQNNGVVDDSQLPKDRFSAERLKGVDSTLKIQPAKLEDSAVYLCASSLEAGGNEKLFFGSGTQLSVL.

Here the CDR3 reads CASSYAPGGEQYF. The CDR3 nucleotides are TGTGCCAGCAGTTACGCCCCAGGAGGCGAGCAGTACTTC. The rearrangement joins TRBV11-2 to TRBJ2-7, with D perhaps TRBD2 (5 bases). The V and J ends lost 6 bases and 6 bases respectively, with 15 bases between them. There are 13 residues in the CDR3. The germline gives CDR1 SGHAT, CDR2 FQNNGV.

V gene TRBV18 combines with J gene TRBJ2-3, with TRBD2 identical over 12 bases. Unmatched junction bases numbered 10, after V lost 2 bases and J lost 4 bases. CDR3 length: 18 residues. Germline-derived CDR1 and CDR2 are KGHSH and LQKENI. CDR3 residues: CASSPTRLAGAGPDTQYF. In DNA, the CDR3 is TGTGCCAGCTCACCAACGCGACTAGCGGGAGCCGGGCCAGATACGCAGTATTTT.

In this sample, this clone turned up once. For the CDR3, the DNA is TGTGCCAGCCAGCCGCAGGGCGGGAGAACTTTCTTT. Translating it yields CASQPQGGRTFF. This rearrangement joins TRBV7-9 to TRBJ1-1; TRBD1 might be the D (5 bases). Germline V CDR1 and CDR2: SEHNR, FQNEAQ (reference sequence). V lost 8 bases to trimming and J lost 12 bases, with 19 bases between them. The CDR3 has 12 amino acids.

About this clone: Mismatch with germline at one junction end may stem from a read error. The V gene is TRBV11-1, the J gene TRBJ2-7; 7 bases line up with TRBD1. This CDR3 contains 13 residues. Germline-derived CDR1 and CDR2 are SGHAT and FQDESV (reference sequence). The CDR3 bases are TGTGCCAGCAGCCGCGGACAGGTACTACTCCTTTTATTC. This encodes CASSRGQVLLLLF.

The chain recombines TRBV6-5 with TRBJ2-2, with D possibly being TRBD1 (6 bases). The V gene lost 5 bases and the J gene lost 6 bases, with 10 bases spanning the gap. The CDR3 has 13 amino acids. Germline lookup yields CDR1 MNHEY and CDR2 SVGAGI. This CDR3 is CASSLQGPGELFF. The CDR3 DNA reads TGTGCCAGCAGTCTTCAGGGGCCCGGGGAGCTGTTTTTT.

Comment on this clone: A read error may account for a junction end that differs from germline. The chain carries TRBV2 and TRBJ1-1; 8 nucleotides align to TRBD1. The length of the CDR3 is 14 residues. Germline CDR1 SNHLY, CDR2 FYNNEI. CDR3 region: CASSEGQGRTEAFF. The CDR3 bases are TGTGCCAGCAGCGAAGGACAGGGAAGGACTGAAGCTTTCTTT.

The V gene is TRBV11-2, the J gene TRBJ2-7; TRBD1 aligns across 12 bases. Germline CDR1 is SGHAT and CDR2 is FQNNGV. The CDR3 is 16 amino acids. V shed 3 bases, J shed 7 bases, and the junction held 10 bases outside the gene matches. The CDR3 region is CASSFTRGQGAGEQYF. The CDR3 coding sequence is TGTGCCAGCAGCTTTACCCGGGGACAGGGGGCTGGGGAGCAGTACTTC.

The chain employs TRBV28 and TRBJ1-1; TRBD1 matches 11 bases. Germline V lookup: CDR1 MDHEN, CDR2 SYDVKM. With 2 bases clipped from V and 3 bases from J, the junction kept 5 bases outside the gene matches. This CDR3 has 16 amino acids. The DNA of the CDR3 is TGTGCCAGCAGTTTAGAGGACAGGGGGCGGGACACTGAAGCTTTCTTT. Encoded protein: CASSLEDRGRDTEAFF.

The chain uses TRBV7-2 and TRBJ1-5, with D perhaps TRBD1 (5 bases). Trimming removed 1 base at V and 2 bases at J, with 12 bases between. Germline values: CDR1 SGHTA, CDR2 FQGNSA. The CDR3 runs 16 residues. In nucleotides, the CDR3 is TGTGCCAGCAGCTTAGGGGCAGGGATGGGCAATCAGCCCCAGCATTTT. Translation: CASSLGAGMGNQPQHF.

The rearrangement links TRBV18 to TRBJ1-3; 7 positions match TRBD1. The CDR3 length is 15 residues. Germline CDR1 is KGHSH and CDR2 is LQKENI. V was clipped by 6 bases and J by 2 bases; unmatched bases: 7. CDR3 loop: CASSSVRGTGNTIYF. CDR3 coding DNA: TGTGCCAGCTCCTCCGTCAGGGGGACTGGAAACACCATATATTTT.

This clone was counted only a few times. This sequence joins TRBV11-3 and TRBJ2-2; TRBD2 is a possible D gene (6 bases). The CDR3 contains 17 residues. The germline V gene encodes CDR1 SGHNT and CDR2 YENEEA. The ends were cut back, 5 bases at V and 4 bases at J, with 20 bases in the middle. The chain's CDR3 is CASSPVGGGRGTGELFF. The CDR3 region has the DNA TGTGCCAGCAGCCCCGTGGGGGGAGGTCGCGGCACCGGGGAGCTGTTTTTT. Full variable domain (remainder filled in from reference TRBV11-3 and TRBJ2-2): EAGVVQSPRYKIIEKKQPVAFWCNPISGHNTLYWYLQNLGQGPELLIRYENEEAVDDSQLPKDRFSAERLKGVDSTLKIQPAELGDSAVYLCASSPVGGGRGTGELFFGEGSRLTVL.

The gene calls are TRBV5-1 and TRBJ2-5; D is possibly TRBD2 (6 bases). Between the trimmed V and J ends, which lost 5 bases and 1 base, there was a span of 9 bases. Germline V gene lookup returns CDR1 SGHRS and CDR2 YFSETQ. The CDR3 has 13 amino acids. CDR3 in DNA: TGCGCCAGCAGGAATAGCGGCCAAGAGACCCAGTACTTC. This translates into CASRNSGQETQYF.

The chain recombines TRBV13 with TRBJ2-3; D might be TRBD1 (5 bases). CDR1 and CDR2 from the germline V gene are PRHDT and FYEKMQ (reference sequence). The ends were cut back, 5 bases at V and 3 bases at J, with 12 bases in the middle. The CDR3 covers 14 residues. The CDR3 DNA reads TGTGCCAGCAGCCGCCCGGCAGGGACAGATACGCAGTATTTT. It encodes CASSRPAGTDTQYF. Drawing the rest from reference TRBV13 and TRBJ2-3, the complete variable domain is AAGVIQSPRHLIKEKRETATLKCYPIPRHDTVYWYQQGPGQDPQFLISFYEKMQSDKGSIPDRFSAQQFSDYHSELNMSSLELGDSALYFCASSRPAGTDTQYFGPGTRLTVL.

For the CDR3, the DNA is TGTGCCAGCAGCTTGGGTAGCGGGAGCTACAATGAGCAGTTCTTC. Translating gives CASSLGSGSYNEQFF. The V gene is TRBV5-4, the J gene TRBJ2-1, with TRBD2 matching over 9 bases. CDR3 size: 15 residues. Germline trimming cut 0 bases from V and 3 bases from J; bases unmatched to any gene: 1. CDR1 and CDR2 (germline): SGHNT, YYREEE (reference sequence).

The chain recombines TRBV11-2 with TRBJ2-7; D ambiguous. V was shortened by 6 bases and J by 3 bases, with 9 bases between the two germline ends. The CDR3 has 12 residues. Germline V CDR1 and CDR2: SGHAT, FQNNGV. CDR3 residues: CASRETLYEQYF. CDR3 nucleotides: TGTGCCAGCAGGGAGACCCTCTACGAGCAGTACTTC. Supplemented by reference TRBV11-2 and TRBJ2-7, the full variable domain reads EAGVAQSPRYKIIEKRQSVAFWCNPISGHATLYWYQQILGQGPKLLIQFQNNGVVDDSQLPKDRFSAERLKGVDSTLKIQPAKLEDSAVYLCASRETLYEQYFGPGTRLTVT.

The V and J genes are TRBV7-3 and TRBJ2-1, with 11 nucleotides matching TRBD2. V shed 5 bases, J shed 8 bases, and the junction held 5 bases outside the gene matches. This CDR3 has 14 amino acids. Looked up from germline, CDR1 is SGHTA and CDR2 is FQGTGA. The CDR3 is CASSPTSGRDEQFF. The CDR3 DNA reads as TGTGCCAGCAGCCCCACTAGCGGGAGAGATGAGCAGTTCTTC.

This clone has a handful of counts. The V call is TRBV5-4, the J call TRBJ2-3; the match to TRBD2 covers 10 bases. The trim removed 3 bases at V and 4 bases at J, leaving 8 bases unmatched. The CDR3 has 16 amino acids. Per the germline V gene, CDR1 is SGHNT and CDR2 is YYREEE (reference sequence). The CDR3 nucleotides are TGTGCCAGCAGCTCGAGGGTAGCGGGAGGTTCAGATACGCAGTATTTT. Its translation is CASSSRVAGGSDTQYF.

The J gene is TRBJ2-7, the V gene TRBV7-9, with 7 bases aligning to TRBD2. With 2 bases clipped from V and 0 bases from J, the junction kept 16 bases outside the gene matches. The CDR3 has 19 residues. The germline gives CDR1 SEHNR, CDR2 FQNEAQ (reference sequence). The CDR3 nucleotides read TGTGCCAGCAGCTTATTTAGCCTTCCGGGGGGACTTAGCTCCTACGAGCAGTACTTC. Translating gives CASSLFSLPGGLSSYEQYF.

This clone was counted a few times. The CDR3 reads CASSTGTISYNEQFF. For the CDR3, the DNA is TGTGCCAGCAGCACCGGGACTATCTCCTACAATGAGCAGTTCTTC. The gene calls are TRBV7-2 and TRBJ2-1; 7 positions match TRBD2. Germline CDR1 reads SGHTA; CDR2 reads FQGNSA. After removal of 5 bases from V and 0 bases from J, the junction contained 4 bases not matched to a gene. The CDR3 runs 15 residues.

The V call is TRBV7-2, the J call TRBJ2-7; D possibly corresponds to TRBD2 (6 bases). Deletions cut 5 bases from V and 0 bases from J, with 11 bases between. From germline, CDR1 is SGHTA and CDR2 FQGNSA. The CDR3 is made up of 14 amino acids. The CDR3, as DNA: TGTGCCAGCAGCCCGGGACTCAGCTCCTACGAGCAGTACTTC. Its protein product is CASSPGLSSYEQYF.

V is TRBV5-4 and J is TRBJ2-5; D may be TRBD2 (5 bases). The closer fit of TRBJ2-7 to the DNA end suggests the J call may be wrong. Germline CDR1 is SGHNT and CDR2 is YYREEE (reference sequence). The CDR3 length is 13 residues. The CDR3 sequence is CASSSSSPYEQYF. Here the CDR3 DNA reads TGTGCCAGCAGTTCTAGCAGCCCCTACGAGCAGTACTTC.

This clone has a handful of counts. The rearrangement uses TRBV27 and TRBJ2-1; D is perhaps TRBD2 (6 bases). This CDR3 has 15 residues. Trimming removed 3 bases at V and 0 bases at J, with 9 bases between. CDR1 is MNHEY and CDR2 is SMNVEV in the germline V gene (reference sequence). The CDR3 region is CASSFGGLSYNEQFF. CDR3 DNA: TGTGCCAGCAGTTTCGGGGGACTCTCCTACAATGAGCAGTTCTTC.

The V call is TRBV15, the J call TRBJ1-1, with unresolved D. V lost 0 bases and J lost 0, with 8 bases in between. This CDR3 contains 15 residues. Germline CDR1 and CDR2: LNHNV and YYDKDF (reference sequence). For the CDR3, the DNA is TGTGCCACCAGCAGAGATAGCAGTTTGAACACTGAAGCTTTCTTT. It is translated as CATSRDSSLNTEAFF.

The chain combines TRBV5-4 with TRBJ2-7; D is perhaps TRBD2 (6 bases). Germline loops: CDR1 SGHNT, CDR2 YYREEE (reference sequence). The CDR3 has 15 residues. V was shortened by 2 bases and J by 7 bases, with 19 bases between the two germline ends. The CDR3 here is CASSFYPGVPGEQYF. CDR3 bases: TGTGCCAGCAGCTTTTACCCGGGAGTTCCTGGTGAGCAGTACTTC.

The rearrangement joins TRBV2 to TRBJ2-5, with TRBD1 identical over 10 bases. Germline values: CDR1 SNHLY, CDR2 FYNNEI. The V gene end was trimmed by 1 base and the J gene end by 14 bases; junction bases not matched to a gene: 16. The CDR3 runs 16 residues. In DNA form, the CDR3 reads TGTGCCAGCAGTGAAGGACGGCGGGGACAGGGGTCGCCGGCTTACTTC. Its protein is CASSEGRRGQGSPAYF.